This TCR beta chain came from a study of control samples from healthy donors and cancer patients. The germline V gene has CDR1 SGHTA and CDR2 FQGNSA. Trimming stripped 5 bases from V and 0 bases from J, with 2 bases between. The CDR3 has 12 residues. TCRdb's table, derived via immunoSEQ multiplex PCR, lists solely in-frame clones and lacks some. The sample records fewer than 200,000 clones, 85% to 95% being singletons. The sequence was collected from a woman between 55 and 75 years old in good health. This chain links TRBV7-2 with TRBJ1-3; D is uncertain. The sequenced sample was blood. CDR3 residues: CASSASGNTIYF. The CDR3, as DNA: TGTGCCAGCAGCGCCTCTGGAAACACCATATATTTT.